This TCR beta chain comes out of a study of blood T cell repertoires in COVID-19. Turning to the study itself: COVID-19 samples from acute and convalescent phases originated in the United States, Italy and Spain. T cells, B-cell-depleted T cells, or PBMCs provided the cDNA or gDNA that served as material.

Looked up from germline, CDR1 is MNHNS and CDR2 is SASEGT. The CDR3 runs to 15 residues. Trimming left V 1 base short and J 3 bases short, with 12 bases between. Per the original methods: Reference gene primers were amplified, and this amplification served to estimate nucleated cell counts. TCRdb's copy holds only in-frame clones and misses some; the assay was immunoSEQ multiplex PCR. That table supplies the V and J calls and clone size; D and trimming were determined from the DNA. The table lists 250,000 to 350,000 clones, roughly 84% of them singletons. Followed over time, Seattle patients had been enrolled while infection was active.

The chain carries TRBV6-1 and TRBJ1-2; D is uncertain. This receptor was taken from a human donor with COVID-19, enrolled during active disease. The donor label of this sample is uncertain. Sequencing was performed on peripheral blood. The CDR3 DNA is TGTGCCAGCAGTGAAGATGGCGGAGGGCACTATGGCTACACCTTC. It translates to CASSEDGGGHYGYTF.